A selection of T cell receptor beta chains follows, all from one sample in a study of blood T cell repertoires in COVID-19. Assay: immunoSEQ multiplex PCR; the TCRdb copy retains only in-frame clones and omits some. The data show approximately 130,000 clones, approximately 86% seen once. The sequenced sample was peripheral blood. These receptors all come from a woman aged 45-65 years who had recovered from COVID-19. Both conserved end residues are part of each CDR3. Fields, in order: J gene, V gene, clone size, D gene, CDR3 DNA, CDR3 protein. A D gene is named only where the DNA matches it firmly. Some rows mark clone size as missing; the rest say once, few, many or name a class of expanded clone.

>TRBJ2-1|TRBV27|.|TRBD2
TGTGCCAGCAGTCCTAGCGGGAGGCTGAGCTCCTACAATGAGCAGTTCTTC
CASSPSGRLSSYNEQFF
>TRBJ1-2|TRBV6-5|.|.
TGTGCCAGCAGTTACGTAGGGGTTGCCTATGGCTACACCTTC
CASSYVGVAYGYTF
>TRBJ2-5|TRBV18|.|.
TGTGCCAGCTCACCAATGGCAGATCAAGAGACCCAGTACTTC
CASSPMADQETQYF
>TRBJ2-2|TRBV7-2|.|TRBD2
TGTGCCAGCAGGGTAGCTCGGGGGGCGAACACCGGGGAGCTGTTTTTT
CASRVARGANTGELFF
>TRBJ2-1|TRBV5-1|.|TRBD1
TGCGCCAGCAGCTTGGTAGCAGGGGGCCAATACAATGAGCAGTTCTTC
CASSLVAGGQYNEQFF
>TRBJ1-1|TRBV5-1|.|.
TGCGCCAGCAGCTTGGCAATGGGGGACACACGGGGGAACACTGAAGCTTTCTTT
CASSLAMGDTRGNTEAFF
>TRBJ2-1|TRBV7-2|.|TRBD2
TGTGCCAGCATGGCCGTAGCGGGAGCCCTTAATGAGCAGTTCTTC
CASMAVAGALNEQFF
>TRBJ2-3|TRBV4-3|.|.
TGCGCCAGCAGCCAAGATCTAGGCGGTAGCACAGATACGCAGTATTTT
CASSQDLGGSTDTQYF
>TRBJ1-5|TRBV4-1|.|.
TGCGCCAGCAGCCAAGTCTTTTCGGGTAGCAATCAGCCCCAGCATTTT
CASSQVFSGSNQPQHF
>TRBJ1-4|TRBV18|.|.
TGTGCCAGCTCACCGAGGGGCAGCGGGGCTGGGGAAAAACTGTTTTTT
CASSPRGSGAGEKLFF
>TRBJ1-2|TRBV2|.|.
TGTGCCAGCAGCCGGAACAGGGATGTCCCCTATGGCTACACCTTC
CASSRNRDVPYGYTF
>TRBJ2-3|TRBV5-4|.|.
TGTGCCAGCAGCTTGGGGGGGGGCCGTACAGATACGCAGTATTTT
CASSLGGGRTDTQYF
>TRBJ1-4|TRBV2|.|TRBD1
TGTGCCAGCAGCTATGGGACAGGTGAACTGTTTTTT
CASSYGTGELFF
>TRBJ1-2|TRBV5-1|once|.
TGCGCCAGCAGCCCGGGGACAACTAACTATGGCTACACCTTC
CASSPGTTNYGYTF
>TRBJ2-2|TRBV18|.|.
TGTGCCAGCTCATCGGACATGCTCGGGGAGCTGTTTTTT
CASSSDMLGELFF
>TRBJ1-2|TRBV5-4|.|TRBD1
TGTGCCAGCAGCCGCATTCCTTTGACAGGGGGCAGTGGCTACACCTTC
CASSRIPLTGGSGYTF
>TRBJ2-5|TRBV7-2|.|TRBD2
TGTGCCAGCAGCTCACAGGCGGGGGGACGGGGAGAGACCCAGTACTTC
CASSSQAGGRGETQYF
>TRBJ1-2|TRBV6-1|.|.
TGTGCCAGCAGTGACATAACGTTTTTGGACAGAACTATTACCTTC
CASSDITFLDRTITF
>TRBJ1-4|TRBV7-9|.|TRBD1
TGTGCCAGCAGTCTAAACCGACAGGGGGCGGCCCGGGAAAAACTGTTTTTT
CASSLNRQGAAREKLFF
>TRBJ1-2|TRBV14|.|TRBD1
TGTGCCAGCAGCCCGGGACAGCAGAGGGGTGGGGGCTACACCTTC
CASSPGQQRGGGYTF
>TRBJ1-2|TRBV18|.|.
TGTGCCAGCTCACCAACTAGGTCCTATGGCTACACCTTC
CASSPTRSYGYTF
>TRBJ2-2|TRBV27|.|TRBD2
TGTGCCAGCAAGGGGGCCGGACTAGCGGGAGGTCTCAGCACCGGGGAGCTGTTTTTT
CASKGAGLAGGLSTGELFF
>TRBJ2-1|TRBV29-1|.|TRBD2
TGCAGCGTTGAAACTCCTAGGACTAGCGGGAGTATATACAATGAGCAGTTCTTC
CSVETPRTSGSIYNEQFF
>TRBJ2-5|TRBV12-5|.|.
TGTGCTAGTGGTTTATCACCGGGGTGGGAGACCCAGTACTTC
CASGLSPGWETQYF
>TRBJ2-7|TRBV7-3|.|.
TGTGCCAGCAGCCGGGACTTTACCTACGAGCAGTACTTC
CASSRDFTYEQYF
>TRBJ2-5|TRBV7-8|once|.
TGTGCCAGCAGCTTAGTTGCGGGACTTCGCCAAGAGACCCAGTACTTC
CASSLVAGLRQETQYF
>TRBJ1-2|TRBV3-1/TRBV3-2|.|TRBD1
TGTGCCAGCAGCCTGGGACAGAACTATGGCTACACCTTC
CASSLGQNYGYTF
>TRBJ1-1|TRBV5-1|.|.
TGCGCCAGCAGCTTGGTCGGGGTGGGCACTGAAGCTTTCTTT
CASSLVGVGTEAFF
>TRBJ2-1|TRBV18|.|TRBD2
TGTGCCAGCTCACCATTCAGCGGGGGCCCCTACAATGAGCAGTTCTTC
CASSPFSGGPYNEQFF
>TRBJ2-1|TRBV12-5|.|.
TGTGCTAGTGGAAGGGGGGGAAGCTCCTACAATGAGCAGTTCTTC
CASGRGGSSYNEQFF
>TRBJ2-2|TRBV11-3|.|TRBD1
TGTGCCAGCAGCTTAATTCGTTGGGAACAGGGGGCTGTCACCGGGGAGCTGTTTTTT
CASSLIRWEQGAVTGELFF
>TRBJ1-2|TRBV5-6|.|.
TGTGCCAGCAGCTTAGGCGGGGGGCGAGACTATGGCTACACCTTC
CASSLGGGRDYGYTF
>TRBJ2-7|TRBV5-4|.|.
TGTGCCAGCAGCTTTGACAGAGGCTCCTACGAGCAGTACTTC
CASSFDRGSYEQYF
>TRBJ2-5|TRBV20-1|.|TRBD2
TGCAGTGCTAGTCTTCCGGGAGGGATCCAAGAGACCCAGTACTTC
CSASLPGGIQETQYF
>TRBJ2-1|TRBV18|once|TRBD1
TGTGCCAGCTCACCAACGGTGTGGGGACAGGGGGCTCCAAATGAGCAGTTCTTC
CASSPTVWGQGAPNEQFF
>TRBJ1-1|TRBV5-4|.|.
TGTGCCAGCAGCCCCCCGGGGAGCACTGAAGCTTTCTTT
CASSPPGSTEAFF
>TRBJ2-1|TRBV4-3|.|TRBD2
TGCGCCAGCAGCCCGGGACTAGCGGGTTACAATGAGCAGTTCTTC
CASSPGLAGYNEQFF